This record covers a single T cell receptor beta chain. The antigen is undetermined. This entry belongs to a study of CD8 T cells in ankylosing spondylitis. Whole-study results and caveats: Previously reported in reactive arthritis synovial fluid and blood were some of the motif variants. The authors found the disease-linked clones to be CD8+ and relatively rare in peripheral blood. Seven to nine highly homologous variants formed a TCR beta motif that appeared characteristic of ankylosing spondylitis blood. Significantly higher representation of disease-linked clones was reported for matched ankylosing spondylitis synovial fluid.

For TCR beta, libraries came from quantitative 5'-RACE with molecular barcodes. TCRdb ran MiXCR on the 5' RACE reads and lists one entry per CDR3 protein. Seen here are around 440,000 distinct CDR3 sequences, roughly 18% observed once, and the top ten hold approximately 1%. The V end was cut by 4 bases, the J end by 7 bases, with 14 bases between. This CDR3 has 14 amino acids. Germline CDR1 and CDR2: LGHDT and YNNKEL (reference sequence). The chain employs TRBV3-1 and TRBJ1-5; no definite D call. Specimen: blood, either unsorted or a sorted T cell fraction (not recorded which). This TCR came from a male donor with ankylosing spondylitis. This chain's CDR3 is CASSPYGEGQPQHF. Written as DNA, the CDR3 is TGTGCCAGCAGCCCCTACGGGGAAGGCCAGCCCCAGCATTTT.